This section outlines one TCR beta chain sequence together with its context. Its antigen is unidentified. Trimming removed 7 bases from V and 4 bases from J; junction bases left unmatched: 8. Germline V lookup: CDR1 LNHDA, CDR2 SQIVND (reference sequence). CDR3 size: 14 residues. These data come from a study of cytomegalovirus exposure and HLA in healthy donors. Study outcomes and limitations: Later analysis suggested most CMV-associated TCR beta chains were HLA-restricted. Specificity for CMV antigens was confirmed in vitro for three of the CMV-associated chains.

In the PCR, 60 Vbeta and 13 Jbeta primers were used. Per the original data handling: Later, tens of millions of unique TCR beta chains were counted in an analysis, and 10 million to 12 million of them were shared. The repertoire was sequenced with immunoSEQ multiplex PCR; TCRdb's copy has only in-frame clones and lacks some. For V, J and clone size, that table is used; D and trimming come from the DNA. There are 150,000 to 180,000 clones in the sample; under 80% occur only once, and 2.1% lies in the top ten. This chain links TRBV19 with TRBJ1-2, with 8 bases aligning to TRBD1. Material for sequencing was PBMCs. This receptor was identified in a young man in good health and CMV-seronegative. This CDR3 is CASMGGQGSYGYTF. CDR3 sequence (DNA): TGTGCCAGTATGGGAGGACAGGGAAGCTATGGCTACACCTTC.